This TCR beta chain was sequenced in a study of OX40 agonist ivuxolimab in advanced cancers. V gave up 0 bases and J gave up 0 bases, with 15 bases separating them. CDR1 and CDR2 (germline): SGHDN, FVKESK. CDR3 size: 18 residues. TCRdb keeps only in-frame clones here, not all; method: immunoSEQ multiplex PCR. The sample has more than 55,000 clones; nearly 95% are singletons. This TCR derives from an adult with an advanced solid tumor such as melanoma, head and neck, liver or kidney cancer. The chain couples TRBV14 to TRBJ1-5; D is perhaps TRBD1 (5 bases). Sequences were derived from CD4+ or CD8+ T cells sorted from blood, sampled in a trial of the OX40 agonist ivuxolimab. CDR3 nucleotide sequence: TGTGCCAGCAGCCAAGAGGAAGCACAGGCTTATAGCAATCAGCCCCAGCATTTT. Its translation is CASSQEEAQAYSNQPQHF.